What follows describes a single TCR beta chain. Its target is unknown. TCRdb's table, derived via immunoSEQ multiplex PCR, lists solely in-frame clones and lacks some. The sample has over 200,000 clones; 75% to 80% are singletons. The sample belongs to a study of cytotoxic CD8 clonotypes in ibrutinib-treated CLL. About the study: Outcomes included around 24 partial and 2 complete responses; after median 68 months, roughly 14 stayed remitted and 12 progressed. Following a median about eleven months of treatment, with a range of 6 to 36, response samples were taken.

The CDR3 loop spans 14 amino acids. CDR1 and CDR2 (germline): MNHNY, SVGAGI (reference sequence). Trimming pared 0 bases from V and 10 bases from J, leaving 13 bases between. The study's findings and limits: Sampling times (in sustained-remission versus progressing patients) were not the same.

The sequenced sample was PBMCs, obtained after 12 months of ibrutinib treatment. The source is a human donor with chronic lymphocytic leukemia. The V call is TRBV6-6, the J call TRBJ2-1; D may be TRBD2 (5 bases). CDR3 loop: CASSYSSGRGEQFF. Written as DNA, the CDR3 is TGTGCCAGCAGTTACTCGAGCGGCCGAGGGGAGCAGTTCTTC.